This TCR beta chain was captured by sequencing in a study of blood T cell repertoires in COVID-19. Looking at the study overall: Sites in the United States, Italy and Spain provided acute and convalescent COVID-19 samples. The analysed material was cDNA or gDNA that came from T cells, B-cell-depleted T cells, or PBMCs.

Original methodology: Reference gene primer amplification in the assay estimated nucleated cell counts. TCRdb keeps only in-frame clones here, not all; method: immunoSEQ multiplex PCR. Clone size and the V and J calls come from that table; the DNA yielded D and trimming. The sample includes about 400,000 clones, 86% of them seen just once. This clone was observed a single time. Trimming stripped 0 bases from V and 6 bases from J, with 19 bases between. This CDR3 region has 17 residues. Germline V gene sequence: CDR1 SGDLS, CDR2 YYNGEE. The chain combines TRBV9 with TRBJ2-1; D is ambiguous. The receptor comes from a woman aged 25-40 years with active or convalescent COVID-19. The source material was peripheral blood. CDR3 DNA: TGTGCCAGCAGCGTAGATTTCGGGTTCCGGCATAGCAATGAGCAGTTCTTC. Its translation is CASSVDFGFRHSNEQFF. Based on the CDR3 plus reference TRBV9 and TRBJ2-1, the full variable domain is DSGVTQTPKHLITATGQRVTLRCSPRSGDLSVYWYQQSLDQGLQFLIQYYNGEERAKGNILERFSAQQFPDLHSELNLSSLELGDSALYFCASSVDFGFRHSNEQFFGPGTRLTVL.